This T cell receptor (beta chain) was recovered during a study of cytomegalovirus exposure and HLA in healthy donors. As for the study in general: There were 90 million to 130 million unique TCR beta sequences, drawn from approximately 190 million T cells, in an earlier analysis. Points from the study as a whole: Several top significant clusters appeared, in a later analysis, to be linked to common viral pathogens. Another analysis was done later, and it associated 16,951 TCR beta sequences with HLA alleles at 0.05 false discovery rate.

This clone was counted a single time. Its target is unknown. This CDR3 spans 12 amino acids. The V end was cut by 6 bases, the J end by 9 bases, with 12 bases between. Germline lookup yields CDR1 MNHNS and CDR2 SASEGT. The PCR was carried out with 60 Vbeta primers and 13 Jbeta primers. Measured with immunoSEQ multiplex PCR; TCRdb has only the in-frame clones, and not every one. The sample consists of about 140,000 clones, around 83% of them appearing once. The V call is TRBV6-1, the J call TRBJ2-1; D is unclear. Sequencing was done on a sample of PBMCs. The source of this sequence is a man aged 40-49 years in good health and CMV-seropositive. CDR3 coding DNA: TGTGCCAGCAGCCCCAGTAGGAGTGAGCAGTTCTTC. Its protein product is CASSPSRSEQFF.